This TCR beta chain was profiled in a study of blood T cell repertoires in COVID-19. At the level of the study: Samples came from the United States, Italy and Spain, spanning acute and convalescent COVID-19. PBMCs, B-cell-depleted T cells, or T cells provided the cDNA or gDNA that made up the material.

Trimming removed 6 bases from V and 6 bases from J; junction bases left unmatched: 9. Germline V CDR1 and CDR2: SGHTA, FQGTGA. The CDR3 covers 16 residues. Original processing notes: How many nucleated cells were present was estimated from reference gene primer amplification. The protocol was immunoSEQ multiplex PCR, while the TCRdb copy is restricted to in-frame clones and leaves out a portion. The D gene and trimming were derived from the DNA, and the V and J assignments and clone size from that table. The table includes about 300,000 clones, about 91% detected once. The source is a woman aged 25 to 45 who had recovered from COVID-19. The chain is built from TRBV7-3 and TRBJ2-3; 13 nucleotides align to TRBD2. Sequencing input: peripheral blood. CDR3 DNA: TGTGCCAGCAGTTTTACTAGCGGGGGGGCTCCCGATACGCAGTATTTT. As protein: CASSFTSGGAPDTQYF.